What follows are 28 T cell receptor beta chains derived from one specimen sequenced in a study of T cell responses to AZD1222 COVID-19 vaccine. TCRdb keeps only in-frame clones here, not all; method: immunoSEQ multiplex PCR. The sample consists of about 55,000 clones, nearly 90% of them appearing once. The sequenced sample was peripheral blood, obtained on day 0 of AZD1222 vaccination. These receptors were taken from an adult in good health.

V and J are TRBV2 and TRBJ1-2, with D unclear. CDR1 and CDR2 (germline): SNHLY, FYNNEI. CDR3 length equals 13 residues. V lost 6 bases and J 2 bases, leaving 10 bases between the germline ends. The CDR3 bases are TGTGCCAGCAGGCTTACAGAGAACTATGGCTACACCTTC. Translated, it gives CASRLTENYGYTF.

This clone is a singleton in its sample. The V call is TRBV5-1, the J call TRBJ2-1, with D possibly matching TRBD2 (5 bases). The V and J ends lost 0 bases and 10 bases respectively, with 17 bases between them. This CDR3 has 15 amino acids. Germline CDR1 is SGHRS and CDR2 is YFSETQ. This CDR3 is CASSLARQPEGEQFF. The DNA of the CDR3 is TGCGCCAGCAGCTTGGCACGGCAGCCCGAGGGCGAGCAGTTCTTC.

Only one count was recorded for this clone. This chain uses TRBV5-1 with TRBJ2-3; 8 bases align to TRBD2. This CDR3 has 16 amino acids. Germline lookup yields CDR1 SGHRS and CDR2 YFSETQ. J gave up 1 base and V 4 bases, and 8 bases lay outside the gene matches. The CDR3 DNA reads as TGCGCCAGCAGCCGGGACTCCGGGGGGGGCACAGATACGCAGTATTTT. Protein product: CASSRDSGGGTDTQYF.

The count of this clone is one. This chain joins TRBV27 and TRBJ2-1, with a weak D call TRBD2 (7 bases). V was clipped by 6 bases and J by 0 bases, with 18 bases between them. Germline CDR1 and CDR2: MNHEY and SMNVEV (reference sequence). This CDR3 has 17 amino acids. The CDR3 reads CASSRKGGGSSYNEQFF. The CDR3 DNA is TGTGCCAGCAGCCGGAAGGGGGGAGGGAGCTCCTACAATGAGCAGTTCTTC.

The chain combines TRBV4-1 with TRBJ1-6, with unresolved D. Germline values: CDR1 MGHRA, CDR2 YSYEKL. Trimming stripped 4 bases from V and 3 bases from J, with 13 bases between. This CDR3 spans 16 amino acids. The CDR3 DNA reads TGCGCCAGCAGCCCGGGCCCTAACTTCTATAATTCACCCCTCCACTTT. Translation gives CASSPGPNFYNSPLHF.

This chain links TRBV12-3 or TRBV12-4 with TRBJ2-7; D is undetermined. The CDR3 spans 11 residues. Trimming pared 0 bases from V and 7 bases from J, leaving 4 bases between. In DNA form, the CDR3 reads TGTGCCAGCAGTTTAGCCGGGGAGCAGTACTTC. Amino acids: CASSLAGEQYF.

The chain couples TRBV18 to TRBJ1-2, with 12 nucleotides matching TRBD1. This CDR3 spans 16 amino acids. Unmatched junction bases numbered 4, after V lost 3 bases and J lost 2 bases. Germline V lookup: CDR1 KGHSH, CDR2 LQKENI. CDR3 amino acids: CASSPGTGGTNYGYTF. DNA for the CDR3: TGTGCCAGCTCACCCGGGACAGGGGGCACAAACTATGGCTACACCTTC.

The V and J genes are TRBV5-1 and TRBJ1-3; 7 nucleotides agree with TRBD1. The trim removed 4 bases at V and 14 bases at J, leaving 12 bases unmatched. Germline V gene lookup returns CDR1 SGHRS and CDR2 YFSETQ. The CDR3 runs 13 residues. The CDR3 is CASSPGQDLGVYF. The DNA for the CDR3 is TGCGCCAGCAGCCCCGGACAGGACTTAGGCGTATATTTT. The full variable domain, with the rest looked up from reference TRBV5-1 and TRBJ1-3, is KAGVTQTPRYLIKTRGQQVTLSCSPISGHRSVSWYQQTPGQGLQFLFEYFSETQRNKGNFPGRFSGRQFSNSRSEMNVSTLELGDSALYLCASSPGQDLGVYFGEGSWLTVV.

The rearrangement uses TRBV19 and TRBJ1-1; maybe TRBD1 (6 bases). V lost 4 bases and J 6 bases, leaving 6 bases between the germline ends. This CDR3 is built from 11 residues. Looked up from germline, CDR1 is LNHDA and CDR2 is SQIVND (reference sequence). The CDR3: CASSRGPEAFF. CDR3 nucleotide sequence: TGTGCCAGTAGTAGGGGGCCTGAAGCTTTCTTT.

V and J are TRBV19 and TRBJ2-5, with 13 bases lining up with TRBD2. There are 18 residues in the CDR3. Trimming cost V 9 bases and J 3 bases; bases outside gene matches: 16. CDR1 is LNHDA, CDR2 SQIVND, per germline (reference sequence). The CDR3 nucleotides are TGTGCCAGCCCGGGGCACCCTTTGGGGACTAGCGGGGAAGAGACCCAGTACTTC. Translated: CASPGHPLGTSGEETQYF.

The V gene is TRBV27, the J gene TRBJ1-5; no clear D gene. The CDR3 sequence is 12 residues long. Trimming left V 5 bases short and J 7 bases short, with 9 bases between. Germline loops: CDR1 MNHEY, CDR2 SMNVEV (reference sequence). The CDR3 bases are TGTGCCAGCAGTGTGAATGGCCAGCCCCAGCATTTT. Residues: CASSVNGQPQHF.

The chain links TRBV7-9 to TRBJ2-2; D ambiguous. CDR1 and CDR2 (germline): SEHNR, FQNEAQ (reference sequence). The CDR3 contains 17 residues. With 2 bases removed from V and 0 bases from J, the gap between germline ends came to 13 bases. CDR3 in DNA: TGTGCCAGCAGCTTACCCACCCAGGCGACGAACACCGGGGAGCTGTTTTTT. This sequence encodes CASSLPTQATNTGELFF.

This chain uses TRBV5-4 with TRBJ1-4; D gene ambiguous. The V gene lost 2 bases and the J gene lost 4 bases, with 24 bases spanning the gap. Germline loops: CDR1 SGHNT, CDR2 YYREEE (reference sequence). The CDR3 sequence is 19 residues long. The CDR3 DNA reads TGTGCCAGCAGCTTTTCTTACAGAGGGCCCTCTAAGGGTAATGAAAAACTGTTTTTT. This encodes CASSFSYRGPSKGNEKLFF.

The gene calls are TRBV4-1 and TRBJ1-4; 7 bases align to TRBD1. The V gene end was trimmed by 1 base and the J gene end by 4 bases; junction bases not matched to a gene: 6. The CDR3 loop spans 16 amino acids. The V gene's germline CDR1 is MGHRA and CDR2 YSYEKL. Written as DNA, the CDR3 is TGCGCCAGCAGCCAAGGGGGGCGACAGGGTAATGAAAAACTGTTTTTT. Its translation: CASSQGGRQGNEKLFF.

CDR3 sequence (DNA): TGTGCCAGCAGCAAAAGACCTTACGAGCAGTACTTC. Translation gives CASSKRPYEQYF. This chain links TRBV6-5 with TRBJ2-7; D call uncertain. The CDR3 length is 12 residues. V was pared by 6 bases and J by 4 bases, with 10 bases between. Germline CDR1 is MNHEY and CDR2 is SVGAGI.

The chain joins TRBV6-5 to TRBJ1-6; D unresolved. The germline V and J ends were trimmed by 6 bases and 13 bases, with 13 bases remaining between them. Germline V lookup: CDR1 MNHEY, CDR2 SVGAGI. The CDR3 extends over 12 amino acids. The CDR3 nucleotides read TGTGCCAGCAGGCCTGGCAGTCTGCCCCTCCACTTT. Its protein product is CASRPGSLPLHF.

J is TRBJ1-2 and V is TRBV6-5; D perhaps matches TRBD1 (6 bases). Germline V lookup: CDR1 MNHEY, CDR2 SVGAGI. V dropped 4 bases and J dropped 8 bases, with 23 bases sitting between them. This CDR3 comprises 16 residues. This chain's CDR3 is CASSSRKQGSGEGYTF. As DNA, the CDR3 is TGTGCCAGCAGTTCCCGAAAACAGGGAAGCGGGGAAGGCTACACCTTC.

The chain has TRBV7-9 and TRBJ2-7; 10 bases line up with TRBD1. Trimming at V came to 7 bases and at J to 2 bases, leaving 5 bases not matched to a gene. Germline CDR1 is SEHNR and CDR2 is FQNEAQ (reference sequence). This CDR3 is 14 amino acids long. The CDR3 is CASTPTGGPYEQYF. CDR3 sequence (DNA): TGTGCCAGCACCCCGACAGGGGGCCCCTACGAGCAGTACTTC.

The chain joins TRBV30 to TRBJ1-5; D gene unclear. The CDR3 runs to 13 residues. Germline V lookup: CDR1 GTSNPN, CDR2 SVGIG (reference sequence). Trimming cost V 0 bases and J 7 bases, with 10 bases left between them. The CDR3 loop reads CAWSVQGGQPQHF. CDR3 in DNA: TGTGCCTGGAGTGTACAAGGCGGCCAGCCCCAGCATTTT. Looking up the rest from reference TRBV30 and TRBJ1-5 gives the full variable domain: SQTIHQWPATLVQPVGSPLSLECTVEGTSNPNLYWYRQAAGRGLQLLFYSVGIGQISSEVPQNLSASRPQDRQFILSSKKLLLSDSGFYLCAWSVQGGQPQHFGDGTRLSIL.

This clone was detected once. This rearrangement joins TRBV4-2 to TRBJ1-5; tentatively, D is TRBD1 (5 bases). Per germline, CDR1 LGHNA and CDR2 YNFKEQ. Trimming removed 0 bases at V and 4 bases at J, with 7 bases between. The CDR3 is 14 residues long. CDR3 sequence: CASSQEWGNQPQHF. CDR3 coding DNA: TGTGCCAGCAGCCAAGAGTGGGGGAATCAGCCCCAGCATTTT.

This chain uses TRBV3-1 (or the pseudogene TRBV3-2) with TRBJ2-1; 7 nucleotides align to TRBD1. There are 12 residues in the CDR3. Germline loops: CDR1 LGHDT, CDR2 YNNKEL (reference sequence). The J segment lost 7 bases and the V segment lost 3 bases, leaving 0 bases of the junction unmatched. CDR3 amino acids: CASSQTGNEQFF. In DNA form, the CDR3 reads TGTGCCAGCAGCCAGACAGGGAATGAGCAGTTCTTC.

The rearrangement uses TRBV7-3 and TRBJ1-3, with D possibly matching TRBD1 (6 bases). This CDR3 is built from 15 residues. Trimming stripped 2 bases from V and 2 bases from J, with 10 bases between. CDR1 is SGHTA and CDR2 is FQGTGA in the germline V gene. The CDR3 is CASSLFPGAGNTIYF. CDR3 DNA sequence: TGTGCCAGCAGCTTATTCCCAGGGGCTGGAAACACCATATATTTT.

The J gene is TRBJ2-3, the V gene TRBV28; D call uncertain. Germline V lookup: CDR1 MDHEN, CDR2 SYDVKM. The CDR3 consists of 14 residues. Trimming cost V 5 bases and J 2 bases, with 11 bases left between them. DNA of the CDR3: TGTGCCAGCAGTCTCCGACCGAACACAGATACGCAGTATTTT. It translates to CASSLRPNTDTQYF.

DNA for the CDR3: TGTGCCAGTCTTGAGCGGAACCTCTATGGCTACACCTTC. Its translation is CASLERNLYGYTF. The chain links TRBV12-3 or TRBV12-4 to TRBJ1-2; D not certain. The CDR3 has 13 amino acids. V was pared by 9 bases and J by 4 bases, with 15 bases between.

This sequence joins TRBV28 and TRBJ2-1; 8 bases map to TRBD2. This CDR3 is built from 15 residues. Germline V gene lookup returns CDR1 MDHEN and CDR2 SYDVKM. Losses at the gene ends were 6 bases for V and 12 bases for J; bases not matched to a gene: 16. The CDR3 DNA sequence: TGTGCCAGCAGACCACTAGCGGAACCATTGATTAGGCAGTTCTTC. Protein: CASRPLAEPLIRQFF. The full variable domain, rest sourced from reference TRBV28 and TRBJ2-1, is DVKVTQSSRYLVKRTGEKVFLECVQDMDHENMFWYRQDPGLGLRLIYFSYDVKMKEKGDIPEGYSVSREKKERFSLILESASTNQTSMYLCASRPLAEPLIRQFFGPGTRLTVL.

The genes are TRBV28 and TRBJ1-2; D is ambiguous. Trimming took off 8 bases at V and 5 bases at J, with 15 bases between the two ends. The CDR3 is 13 amino acids. Looked up from germline, CDR1 is MDHEN and CDR2 is SYDVKM. Here the CDR3 reads CASAGPSRYGYTF. CDR3 coding DNA: TGTGCCAGCGCTGGGCCGAGTCGGTATGGCTACACCTTC.

The chain employs TRBV5-1 and TRBJ2-2; D is perhaps TRBD2 (7 bases). The CDR3 is 15 amino acids. Per the germline V gene, CDR1 is SGHRS and CDR2 is YFSETQ. V lost 4 bases and J lost 3, with 13 bases in between. CDR3 residues: CASSDTGRDTGELFF. CDR3 coding DNA: TGCGCCAGCAGCGACACAGGGAGGGACACCGGGGAGCTGTTTTTT. The complete variable domain, with remaining parts taken from reference TRBV5-1 and TRBJ2-2, reads KAGVTQTPRYLIKTRGQQVTLSCSPISGHRSVSWYQQTPGQGLQFLFEYFSETQRNKGNFPGRFSGRQFSNSRSEMNVSTLELGDSALYLCASSDTGRDTGELFFGEGSRLTVL.

The V call is TRBV5-4, the J call TRBJ1-2; D is unclear. The CDR3 is 15 residues long. Germline V CDR1 and CDR2: SGHNT, YYREEE (reference sequence). Between the trimmed V and J ends, which lost 4 bases and 5 bases, there was a span of 18 bases. CDR3 nucleotide sequence: TGTGCCAGCAGCCGCGACCTCAACCGCGCATATGGCTACACCTTC. Amino acids: CASSRDLNRAYGYTF. Variable domain in full (rest from reference TRBV5-4 and TRBJ1-2): ETGVTQSPTHLIKTRGQQVTLRCSSQSGHNTVSWYQQALGQGPQFIFQYYREEENGRGNFPPRFSGLQFPNYSSELNVNALELDDSALYLCASSRDLNRAYGYTFGSGTRLTVV.